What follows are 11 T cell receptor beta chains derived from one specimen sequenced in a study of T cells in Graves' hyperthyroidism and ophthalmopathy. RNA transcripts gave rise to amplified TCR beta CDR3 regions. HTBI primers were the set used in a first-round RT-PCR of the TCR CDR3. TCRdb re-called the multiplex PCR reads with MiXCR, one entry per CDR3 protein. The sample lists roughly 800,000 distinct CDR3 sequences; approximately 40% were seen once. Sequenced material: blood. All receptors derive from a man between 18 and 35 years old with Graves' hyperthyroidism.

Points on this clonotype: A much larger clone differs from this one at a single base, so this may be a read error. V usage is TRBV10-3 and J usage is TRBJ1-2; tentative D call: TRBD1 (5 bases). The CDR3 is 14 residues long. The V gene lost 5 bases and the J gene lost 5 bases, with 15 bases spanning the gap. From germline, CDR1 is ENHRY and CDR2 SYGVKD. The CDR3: CAISYGAGLYGYTF. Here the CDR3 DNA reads TGTGCCATCAGTTACGGTGCAGGGTTGTATGGCTACACCTTC.

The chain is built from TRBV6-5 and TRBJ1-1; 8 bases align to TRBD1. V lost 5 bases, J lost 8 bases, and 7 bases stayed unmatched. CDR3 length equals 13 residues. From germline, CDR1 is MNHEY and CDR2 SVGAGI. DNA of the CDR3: TGTGCCAGCAGTGCGGGACAGGTTGCCGAAGCTTTCTTT. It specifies CASSAGQVAEAFF.

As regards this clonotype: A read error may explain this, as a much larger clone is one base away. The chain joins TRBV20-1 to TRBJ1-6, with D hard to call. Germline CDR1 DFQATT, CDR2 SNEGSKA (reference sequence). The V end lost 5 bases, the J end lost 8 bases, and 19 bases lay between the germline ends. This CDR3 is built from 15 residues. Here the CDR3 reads CSAPRQETRHSPLHF. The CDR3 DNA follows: TGCAGTGCTCCCCGCCAGGAGACAAGGCATTCACCCCTCCACTTT.

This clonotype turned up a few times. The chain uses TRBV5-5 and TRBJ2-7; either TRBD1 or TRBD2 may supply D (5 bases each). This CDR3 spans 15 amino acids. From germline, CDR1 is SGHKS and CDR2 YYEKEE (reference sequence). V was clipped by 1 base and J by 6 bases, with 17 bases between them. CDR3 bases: TGTGCCAGCAGCTTGAGTATCGGCACGGGGCTCGAGCAGTACTTC. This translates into CASSLSIGTGLEQYF.

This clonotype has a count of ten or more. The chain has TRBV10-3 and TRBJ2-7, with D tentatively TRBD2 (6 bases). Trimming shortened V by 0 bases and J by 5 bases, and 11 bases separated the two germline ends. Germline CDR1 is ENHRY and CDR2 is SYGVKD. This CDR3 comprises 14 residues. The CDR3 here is CAISESIGGNEQYF. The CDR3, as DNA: TGTGCCATCAGTGAGTCGATTGGGGGGAACGAGCAGTACTTC.

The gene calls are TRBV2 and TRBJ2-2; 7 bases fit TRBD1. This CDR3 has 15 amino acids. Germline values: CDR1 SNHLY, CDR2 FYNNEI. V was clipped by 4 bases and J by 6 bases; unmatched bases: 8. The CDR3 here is CASSGDRPNAGELFF. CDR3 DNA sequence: TGTGCCAGCAGTGGGGACAGACCCAACGCCGGGGAGCTGTTTTTT.

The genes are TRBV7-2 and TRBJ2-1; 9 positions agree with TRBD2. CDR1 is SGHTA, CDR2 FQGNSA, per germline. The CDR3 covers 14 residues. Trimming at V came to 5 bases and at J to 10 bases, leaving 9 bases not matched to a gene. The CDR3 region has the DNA TGTGCCAGCAGCGGCAGTAGCGGGAGAAGGGAGCAGTTCTTC. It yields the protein CASSGSSGRREQFF.

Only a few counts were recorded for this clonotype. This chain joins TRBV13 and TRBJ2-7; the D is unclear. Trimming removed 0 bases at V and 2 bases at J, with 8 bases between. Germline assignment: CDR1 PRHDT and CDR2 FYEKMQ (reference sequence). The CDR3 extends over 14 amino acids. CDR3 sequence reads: CASSLGQETYEQYF. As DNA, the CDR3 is TGTGCCAGCAGCTTAGGTCAGGAGACCTACGAGCAGTACTTC. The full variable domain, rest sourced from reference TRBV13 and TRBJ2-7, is AAGVIQSPRHLIKEKRETATLKCYPIPRHDTVYWYQQGPGQDPQFLISFYEKMQSDKGSIPDRFSAQQFSDYHSELNMSSLELGDSALYFCASSLGQETYEQYFGPGTRLTVT.

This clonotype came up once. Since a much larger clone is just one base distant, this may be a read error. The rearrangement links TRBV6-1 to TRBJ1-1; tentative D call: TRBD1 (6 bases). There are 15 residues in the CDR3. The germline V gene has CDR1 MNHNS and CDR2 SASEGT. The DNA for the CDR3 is TGTGCCAGCACCGAAGGACAGTCGATGAACACTGAAGCTCTCTTT. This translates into CASTEGQSMNTEALF.

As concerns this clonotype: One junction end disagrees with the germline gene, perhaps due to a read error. CDR3 loop: CASSPALLSPGYEQYF. In DNA form, the CDR3 reads TGCGCCAGCAGCCCCGCCCTACTGTCCCCAGGTTACGAGCAGTACTTC. V is TRBV12-3 or TRBV12-4 and J is TRBJ2-7; D unclear. The CDR3 loop spans 16 amino acids.

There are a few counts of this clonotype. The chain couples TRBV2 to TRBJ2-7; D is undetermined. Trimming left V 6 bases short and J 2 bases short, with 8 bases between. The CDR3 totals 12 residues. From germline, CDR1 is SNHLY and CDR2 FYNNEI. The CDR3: CASRVDTYEQYF. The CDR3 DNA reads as TGTGCCAGCAGGGTAGATACCTACGAGCAGTACTTC.